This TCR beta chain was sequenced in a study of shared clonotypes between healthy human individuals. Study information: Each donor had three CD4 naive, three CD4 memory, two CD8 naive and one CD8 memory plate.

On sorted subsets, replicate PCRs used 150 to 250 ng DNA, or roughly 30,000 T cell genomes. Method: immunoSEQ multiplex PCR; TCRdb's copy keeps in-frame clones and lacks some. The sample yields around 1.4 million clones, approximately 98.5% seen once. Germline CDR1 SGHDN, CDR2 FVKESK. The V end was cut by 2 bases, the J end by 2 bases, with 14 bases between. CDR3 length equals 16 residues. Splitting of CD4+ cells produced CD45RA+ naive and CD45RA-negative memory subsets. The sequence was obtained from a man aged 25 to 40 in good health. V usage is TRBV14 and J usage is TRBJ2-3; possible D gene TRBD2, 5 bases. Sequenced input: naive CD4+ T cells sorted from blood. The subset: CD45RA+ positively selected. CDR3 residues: CASSQTGIRVTDTQYF. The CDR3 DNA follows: TGTGCCAGCAGCCAAACGGGAATACGGGTCACAGATACGCAGTATTTT.